These 30 T cell receptor beta chains were sequenced from one sample in a study of blood T cell repertoires in COVID-19. Profiling relied on immunoSEQ multiplex PCR, and the TCRdb table lists in-frame clones only, not all of them. The sample contains around 170,000 clones, under 80% of which appear only once. Sequenced input: peripheral blood. Receptors were obtained from an elderly woman with acute or convalescent COVID-19.

This clone was seen a handful of times. J is TRBJ2-1 and V is TRBV19; 10 bases are a match to TRBD1. V dropped 5 bases and J dropped 8; count of bases not matched to a gene: 6. Germline V gene data show CDR1 as LNHDA and CDR2 as SQIVND (reference sequence). This CDR3 region has 14 residues. CDR3 DNA: TGTGCCAGTAGTTCGATGACAGGGGGCGATGAGCAGTTCTTC. Encoded protein: CASSSMTGGDEQFF.

The V call is TRBV10-2, the J call TRBJ2-1, with unresolved D. The CDR3 consists of 15 residues. CDR1 and CDR2 from the germline V gene are WSHSY and SAAADI. Trimming removed 3 bases from V and 7 bases from J, with 16 bases in between. CDR3 amino acids: CASSDLILYNNEQFF. The CDR3 coding sequence is TGCGCCAGCAGTGACTTAATCCTTTACAATAATGAGCAGTTCTTC.

The chain couples TRBV10-3 to TRBJ1-2; the match to TRBD1 covers 8 bases. Germline values: CDR1 ENHRY, CDR2 SYGVKD. The J segment lost 2 bases and the V segment lost 9 bases, leaving 5 bases of the junction unmatched. This CDR3 contains 13 residues. Here the CDR3 reads CAIDRGPNYGYTF. CDR3 DNA: TGTGCCATAGACAGGGGACCCAACTATGGCTACACCTTC.

This clone was seen only a few times. CDR3 region: CASSGLAGISGANVLTF. CDR3 DNA: TGTGCCAGCAGTGGCCTAGCGGGGATCTCTGGGGCCAACGTCCTGACTTTC. This sequence joins TRBV6-1 and TRBJ2-6; 9 nucleotides match TRBD2. V gave up 4 bases and J gave up 0 bases; unmatched junction bases: 4. This CDR3 comprises 17 residues. Germline loops: CDR1 MNHNS, CDR2 SASEGT.

This rearrangement joins TRBV3-1 (or the pseudogene TRBV3-2) to TRBJ2-1; tentatively, D is TRBD2 (5 bases). With 0 bases removed from V and 10 bases from J, the gap between germline ends came to 16 bases. Germline V gene sequence: CDR1 LGHDT, CDR2 YNNKEL (reference sequence). This CDR3 is 15 amino acids long. In nucleotides, the CDR3 is TGTGCCAGCAGCCAAGATCCCTCAGGCGGGCGCGAGCAGTTCTTC. Protein sequence: CASSQDPSGGREQFF.

With respect to this clone: Other DNA sequences in this sample translate to the same CDR3. This chain connects TRBV7-9 to TRBJ2-7, with TRBD1 as a possible D gene (5 bases). Germline CDR1 reads SEHNR; CDR2 reads FQNEAQ (reference sequence). V dropped 5 bases and J dropped 0 bases, with 14 bases sitting between them. The CDR3 runs to 15 residues. The CDR3 region has the DNA TGTGCCAGCAGCGAAGACAGCGACAGCTCCTACGAGCAGTACTTC. Protein: CASSEDSDSSYEQYF.

In this sample, this clone turned up a few times. The chain is built from TRBV5-5 and TRBJ2-7; TRBD2 agrees at 10 bases. CDR1 and CDR2 from the germline V gene are SGHKS and YYEKEE (reference sequence). The CDR3 has 18 residues. The junction had 16 bases not matched to a gene; V was cut back by 4 bases and J by 3 bases. CDR3 bases: TGTGCCAGCAGCCCGCGACTAGCGGGTGGCTCGTCCTACTACGAGCAGTACTTC. Protein product: CASSPRLAGGSSYYEQYF. Variable domain in full (rest from reference TRBV5-5 and TRBJ2-7): DAGVTQSPTHLIKTRGQQVTLRCSPISGHKSVSWYQQVLGQGPQFIFQYYEKEERGRGNFPDRFSARQFPNYSSELNVNALLLGDSALYLCASSPRLAGGSSYYEQYFGPGTRLTVT.

This clone is a singleton in its sample. The CDR3 DNA is TGTGCCAGCAGCGCTGGACAGGGGTATTCTGTTTTTTTGGAGACCCAGTACTTC. Residues: CASSAGQGYSVFLETQYF. The gene calls are TRBV9 and TRBJ2-5; the match to TRBD1 covers 9 bases. CDR1 is SGDLS and CDR2 is YYNGEE in the germline V gene. Unmatched junction bases numbered 17, after V lost 3 bases and J lost 5 bases. The CDR3 is 18 amino acids.

This rearrangement joins TRBV7-8 to TRBJ1-4; no definite D call. Germline-derived CDR1 and CDR2 are SGHVS and FQNEAQ. Between the trimmed V and J ends, which lost 1 base and 0 bases, there was a span of 12 bases. This CDR3 spans 17 amino acids. The CDR3 nucleotides read TGTGCCAGCAGCTTAGTTGAGGTGGTTGCAACTAATGAAAAACTGTTTTTT. Its translation is CASSLVEVVATNEKLFF.

The chain has TRBV2 and TRBJ1-3; no firm D call. In germline, CDR1 is SNHLY, CDR2 FYNNEI. The CDR3 spans 14 residues. Trimming shortened V by 3 bases and J by 0 bases, and 6 bases separated the two germline ends. CDR3 sequence: CASSDRSSGNTIYF. The CDR3 DNA reads as TGTGCCAGCAGTGATAGGAGCTCTGGAAACACCATATATTTT.

The J gene is TRBJ2-2, the V gene TRBV9; D gene uncertain. V was pared by 1 base and J by 6 bases, with 13 bases between. CDR1 and CDR2 from the germline V gene are SGDLS and YYNGEE. The CDR3 has 15 amino acids. The CDR3 region has the DNA TGTGCCAGCAGCGTAAGGAGCGAGGTCCCCGGGGAGCTGTTTTTT. Its translation is CASSVRSEVPGELFF.

The chain has TRBV9 and TRBJ2-2; D may be TRBD2 (6 bases). The germline V and J ends were trimmed by 2 bases and 5 bases, with 10 bases remaining between them. The CDR3 contains 14 residues. The germline V gene encodes CDR1 SGDLS and CDR2 YYNGEE. Here the CDR3 DNA reads TGTGCCAGCAGCGTGGAGGGCCGAACCGGGGAGCTGTTTTTT. Translating it yields CASSVEGRTGELFF. Looking up the rest from reference TRBV9 and TRBJ2-2 gives the full variable domain: DSGVTQTPKHLITATGQRVTLRCSPRSGDLSVYWYQQSLDQGLQFLIQYYNGEERAKGNILERFSAQQFPDLHSELNLSSLELGDSALYFCASSVEGRTGELFFGEGSRLTVL.

The chain recombines TRBV6-5 with TRBJ2-1, with 8 bases aligning to TRBD2. Germline V gives CDR1 MNHEY, CDR2 SVGAGI. V was pared by 9 bases and J by 9 bases, with 4 bases of the junction left unmatched. This CDR3 contains 11 residues. CDR3 sequence: CASTGTSEQFF. The CDR3 nucleotides are TGTGCCAGTACCGGGACTAGTGAGCAGTTCTTC.

The genes are TRBV6-5 and TRBJ2-7, with 8 bases that match TRBD2. Germline V gene sequence: CDR1 MNHEY, CDR2 SVGAGI. Unmatched junction bases numbered 12, after V lost 8 bases and J lost 3 bases. The CDR3 runs 15 residues. CDR3 in DNA: TGTGCCAGCGGATTTAGCGGGACTCTCATCTACGAGCAGTACTTC. Translating it yields CASGFSGTLIYEQYF.

V and J are TRBV3-1 (or the pseudogene TRBV3-2) and TRBJ1-1, with 8 nucleotides matching TRBD1. The germline V gene has CDR1 LGHDT and CDR2 YNNKEL (reference sequence). V gave up 4 bases and J gave up 4 bases; unmatched junction bases: 8. The CDR3 totals 15 residues. DNA of the CDR3: TGTGCCAGCAGCCCTATACAGGGGGATATCACTGAAGCTTTCTTT. The encoded protein is CASSPIQGDITEAFF.

This chain joins TRBV4-2 and TRBJ2-5, with TRBD2 as a possible D gene (6 bases). The CDR3 loop spans 17 amino acids. From germline, CDR1 is LGHNA and CDR2 YNFKEQ. V dropped 0 bases and J dropped 5 bases, with 19 bases sitting between them. CDR3 region: CASSQDISPSVMETQYF. The CDR3, as DNA: TGTGCCAGCAGCCAAGATATCTCTCCTAGCGTGATGGAGACCCAGTACTTC.

The chain combines TRBV2 with TRBJ1-1; possibly TRBD1 for D (6 bases). The CDR3 is made up of 13 amino acids. Germline loops: CDR1 SNHLY, CDR2 FYNNEI. V lost 8 bases, J lost 7 bases, and 17 bases lay in between. The chain's CDR3 is CASVQGRNSEAFF. CDR3 bases: TGTGCCAGCGTACAGGGTAGGAATAGTGAAGCTTTCTTT.

V and J are TRBV7-2 and TRBJ2-7; 7 nucleotides line up with TRBD2. The trim removed 1 base at V and 5 bases at J, leaving 11 bases unmatched. The CDR3 covers 16 residues. The germline gives CDR1 SGHTA, CDR2 FQGNSA. The CDR3 coding sequence is TGTGCCAGCAGCTTAGGGGTGGCGGGAGCGGGGCACGAGCAGTACTTC. Its translation is CASSLGVAGAGHEQYF.

The gene calls are TRBV7-8 and TRBJ2-1; 11 bases match TRBD2. The CDR3 has 15 amino acids. Germline trimming cut 6 bases from V and 6 bases from J; bases unmatched to any gene: 7. Per germline, CDR1 SGHVS and CDR2 FQNEAQ. CDR3 sequence reads: CASRHASGRFNEQFF. The CDR3 nucleotides read TGTGCCAGCAGGCATGCTAGCGGGAGGTTCAATGAGCAGTTCTTC.

The chain combines TRBV27 with TRBJ2-2; D perhaps matches TRBD2 (5 bases). V lost 6 bases and J 3 bases, leaving 20 bases between the germline ends. Germline loops: CDR1 MNHEY, CDR2 SMNVEV (reference sequence). CDR3 size: 17 residues. CDR3 sequence reads: CASRLTSSGGYTGELFF. The CDR3 DNA reads TGTGCCAGCAGACTAACTTCCAGCGGTGGCTACACCGGGGAGCTGTTTTTT.

The chain employs TRBV13 and TRBJ2-7; 9 nucleotides align to TRBD2. Germline CDR1 and CDR2: PRHDT and FYEKMQ (reference sequence). The V gene end was trimmed by 5 bases and the J gene end by 6 bases; junction bases not matched to a gene: 5. The CDR3 runs 13 residues. This chain's CDR3 is CASSPGLAGEQYF. The CDR3, as DNA: TGTGCCAGCAGCCCGGGACTAGCCGGCGAGCAGTACTTC. The variable domain in full, completed from reference TRBV13 and TRBJ2-7, reads AAGVIQSPRHLIKEKRETATLKCYPIPRHDTVYWYQQGPGQDPQFLISFYEKMQSDKGSIPDRFSAQQFSDYHSELNMSSLELGDSALYFCASSPGLAGEQYFGPGTRLTVT.

The chain uses TRBV3-1 (or the pseudogene TRBV3-2) and TRBJ1-1; TRBD1 agrees at 10 bases. The CDR3 runs to 14 residues. J was trimmed by 5 bases and V by 4 bases; bases with no gene match: 4. Germline V gene sequence: CDR1 LGHDT, CDR2 YNNKEL (reference sequence). The CDR3 DNA is TGTGCCAGCAGCCTCCGGGGACAGGGGACTGAAGCTTTCTTT. It codes for CASSLRGQGTEAFF.

This clone was detected only once. This chain links TRBV18 with TRBJ2-2; TRBD1 agrees at 9 bases. After removal of 8 bases from V and 1 base from J, the junction contained 5 bases not matched to a gene. CDR1 and CDR2 (germline): KGHSH, LQKENI. The CDR3 is 15 residues long. The chain's CDR3 is CASTRQGENTGELFF. DNA of the CDR3: TGTGCCAGCACCCGACAGGGGGAGAACACCGGGGAGCTGTTTTTT.

The rearrangement uses TRBV10-1 and TRBJ2-1; maybe TRBD2 (6 bases). The V gene lost 3 bases and the J gene lost 6 bases, with 9 bases spanning the gap. The CDR3 covers 13 residues. Germline V lookup: CDR1 WNHNN, CDR2 SYGVQD (reference sequence). The CDR3 DNA reads TGCGCCAGCAGTGAACCGGGAGTCAATGAGCAGTTCTTC. Encoded protein: CASSEPGVNEQFF.

The rearrangement joins TRBV6-5 to TRBJ1-4; 7 positions agree with TRBD1. The CDR3 spans 14 residues. Germline V gene sequence: CDR1 MNHEY, CDR2 SVGAGI. The ends lost 2 bases at V and 7 bases at J; junction bases unmatched: 4. This chain's CDR3 is CASSYGTGVEKLFF. The CDR3 region has the DNA TGTGCCAGCAGTTACGGAACAGGGGTTGAAAAACTGTTTTTT.

This clone was detected only once. V is TRBV7-9 and J is TRBJ2-1; a weak D match, TRBD2 (6 bases). V gave up 4 bases and J gave up 3 bases, with 16 bases separating them. CDR1 SEHNR and CDR2 FQNEAQ come from the germline V gene (reference sequence). This CDR3 has 16 amino acids. The chain's CDR3 is CASSSNRGLSYNEQFF. Here the CDR3 DNA reads TGTGCCAGCAGCTCTAACCGGGGACTGAGCTACAATGAGCAGTTCTTC.

This clone was counted once. The rearrangement joins TRBV6-5 to TRBJ2-1; 7 nucleotides agree with TRBD1. The germline CDR1 and CDR2 sequences are MNHEY and SVGAGI. Germline trimming cut 6 bases from V and 5 bases from J; bases unmatched to any gene: 1. This CDR3 contains 12 residues. CDR3 DNA sequence: TGTGCCAGCAGGGGGACAGACAATGAGCAGTTCTTC. It codes for CASRGTDNEQFF.

This clone was detected a few times. J is TRBJ2-4 and V is TRBV3-1 (or the pseudogene TRBV3-2); D possibly corresponds to TRBD2 (5 bases). This CDR3 region has 12 residues. Trimming stripped 6 bases from V and 11 bases from J, with 14 bases between. The germline gives CDR1 LGHDT, CDR2 YNNKEL (reference sequence). The CDR3 DNA sequence: TGTGCCAGCAGGAGAGGGAAGGAGGTTCAGTACTTC. This sequence encodes CASRRGKEVQYF.

The V call is TRBV4-1, the J call TRBJ2-7; weak D call: TRBD2 (5 bases). V lost 1 base, J lost 4 bases, and 20 bases lay in between. The germline gives CDR1 MGHRA, CDR2 YSYEKL. This CDR3 spans 17 amino acids. CDR3: CASSQALSEGIGYEQYF. The CDR3 nucleotides are TGCGCCAGCAGCCAAGCATTGAGCGAGGGAATCGGGTACGAGCAGTACTTC.

This rearrangement joins TRBV4-1 to TRBJ2-7; TRBD1 might be the D (5 bases). The CDR3 runs to 14 residues. Germline lookup yields CDR1 MGHRA and CDR2 YSYEKL. Trimming stripped 0 bases from V and 5 bases from J, with 11 bases between. Written as DNA, the CDR3 is TGCGCCAGCAGCCAAGAAGGCAGGGTCCACGAGCAGTACTTC. Amino acid sequence: CASSQEGRVHEQYF.